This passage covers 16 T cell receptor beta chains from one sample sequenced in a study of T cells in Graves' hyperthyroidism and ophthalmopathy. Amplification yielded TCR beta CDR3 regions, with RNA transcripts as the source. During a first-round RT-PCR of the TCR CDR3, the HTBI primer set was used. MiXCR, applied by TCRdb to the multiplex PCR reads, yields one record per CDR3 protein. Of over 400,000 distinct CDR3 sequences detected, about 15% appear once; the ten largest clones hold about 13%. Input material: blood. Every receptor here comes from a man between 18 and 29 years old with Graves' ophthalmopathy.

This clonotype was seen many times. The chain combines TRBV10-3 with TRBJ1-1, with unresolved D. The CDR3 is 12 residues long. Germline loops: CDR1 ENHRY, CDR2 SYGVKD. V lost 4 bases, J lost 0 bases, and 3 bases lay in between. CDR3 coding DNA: TGTGCCATCAGTGGAATGAACACTGAAGCTTTCTTT. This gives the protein CAISGMNTEAFF.

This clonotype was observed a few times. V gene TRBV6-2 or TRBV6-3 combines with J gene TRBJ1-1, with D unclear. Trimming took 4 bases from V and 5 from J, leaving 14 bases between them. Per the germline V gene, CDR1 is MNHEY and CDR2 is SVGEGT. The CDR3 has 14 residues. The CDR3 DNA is TGTGCCAGCAGTTTCCAGACCGGAGGGACTGAAGCTTTCTTT. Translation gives CASSFQTGGTEAFF.

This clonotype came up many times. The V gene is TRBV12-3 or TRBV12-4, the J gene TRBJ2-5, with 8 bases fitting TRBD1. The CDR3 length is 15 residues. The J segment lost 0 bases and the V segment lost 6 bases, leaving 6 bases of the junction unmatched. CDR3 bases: TGTGCCAGCAGACCCCCGGGACAGGACCAAGAGACCCAGTACTTC. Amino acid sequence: CASRPPGQDQETQYF.

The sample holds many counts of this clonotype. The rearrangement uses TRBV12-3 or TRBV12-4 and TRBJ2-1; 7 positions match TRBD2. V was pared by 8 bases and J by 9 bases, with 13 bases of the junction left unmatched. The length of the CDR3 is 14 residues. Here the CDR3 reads CASRSAGTRGEQFF. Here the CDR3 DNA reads TGTGCCAGCCGCTCAGCGGGGACCCGCGGTGAGCAGTTCTTC.

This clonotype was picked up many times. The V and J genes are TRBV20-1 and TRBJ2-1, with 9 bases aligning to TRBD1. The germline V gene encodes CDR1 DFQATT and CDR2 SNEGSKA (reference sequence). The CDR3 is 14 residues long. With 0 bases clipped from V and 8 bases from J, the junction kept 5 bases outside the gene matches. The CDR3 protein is CSAREGQGTYEQFF. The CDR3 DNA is TGCAGTGCTAGAGAAGGACAGGGGACGTATGAGCAGTTCTTC.

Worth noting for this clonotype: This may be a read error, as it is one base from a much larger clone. The chain's CDR3 is CASSLGPDSHNSPLHF. In nucleotides, the CDR3 is TGCGCCAGCAGCTTGGGGCCGGACAGCCATAATTCACCCCTCCACTTT. The V call is TRBV5-1, the J call TRBJ1-6; tentative D call: TRBD1 (6 bases). Germline loops: CDR1 SGHRS, CDR2 YFSETQ. Trimming shortened V by 0 bases and J by 5 bases, and 12 bases separated the two germline ends. The CDR3 has 16 residues. Drawing the rest from reference TRBV5-1 and TRBJ1-6, the complete variable domain is KAGVTQTPRYLIKTRGQQVTLSCSPISGHRSVSWYQQTPGQGLQFLFEYFSETQRNKGNFPGRFSGRQFSNSRSEMNVSTLELGDSALYLCASSLGPDSHNSPLHFGNGTRLTVT.

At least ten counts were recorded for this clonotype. The CDR3 protein is CASSYFGEGGTEAFF. In DNA, the CDR3 is TGTGCCAGCAGTTATTTCGGAGAGGGAGGGACTGAAGCTTTCTTT. The V call is TRBV6-1, the J call TRBJ1-1; D is uncertain. The CDR3 is 15 amino acids. V lost 5 bases and J lost 5, with 18 bases in between. Per germline, CDR1 MNHNS and CDR2 SASEGT.

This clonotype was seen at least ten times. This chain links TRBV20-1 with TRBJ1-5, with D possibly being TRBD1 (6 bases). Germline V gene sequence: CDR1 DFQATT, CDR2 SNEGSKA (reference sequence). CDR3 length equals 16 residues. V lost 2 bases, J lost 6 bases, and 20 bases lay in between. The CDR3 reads CSARSARGDEGQPQHF. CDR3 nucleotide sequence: TGCAGTGCTAGATCGGCGAGGGGGGATGAAGGTCAGCCCCAGCATTTT.

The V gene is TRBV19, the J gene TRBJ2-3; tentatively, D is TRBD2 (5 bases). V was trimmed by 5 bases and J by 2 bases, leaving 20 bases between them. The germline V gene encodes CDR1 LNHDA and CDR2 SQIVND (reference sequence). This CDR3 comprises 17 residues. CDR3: CASSASGPGIFTDTQYF. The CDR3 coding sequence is TGTGCCAGTAGTGCGAGCGGCCCCGGCATATTCACAGATACGCAGTATTTT.

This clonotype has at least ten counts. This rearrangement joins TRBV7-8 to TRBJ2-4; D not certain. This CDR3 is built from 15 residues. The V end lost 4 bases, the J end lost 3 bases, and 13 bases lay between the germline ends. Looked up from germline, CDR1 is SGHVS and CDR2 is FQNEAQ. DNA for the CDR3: TGTGCCAGCAGCTCCGCCGAGGATGTCAAAAACATTCAGTACTTC. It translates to CASSSAEDVKNIQYF.

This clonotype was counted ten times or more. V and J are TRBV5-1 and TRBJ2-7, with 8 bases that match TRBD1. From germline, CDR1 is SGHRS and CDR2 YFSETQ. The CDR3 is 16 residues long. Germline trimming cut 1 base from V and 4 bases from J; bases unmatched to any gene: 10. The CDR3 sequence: CASSLRSGTGPYEQYF. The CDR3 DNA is TGCGCCAGCAGCTTGAGAAGTGGGACAGGTCCTTACGAGCAGTACTTC.

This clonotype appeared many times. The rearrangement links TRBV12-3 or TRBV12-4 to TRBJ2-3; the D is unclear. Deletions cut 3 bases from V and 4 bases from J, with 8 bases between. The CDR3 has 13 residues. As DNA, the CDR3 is TGTGCCAGCAGTTTTATGGGGTCAGATACGCAGTATTTT. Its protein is CASSFMGSDTQYF.

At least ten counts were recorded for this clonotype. CDR3 nucleotides: TGTGCCAGCAGCTCGTACCAAGAGACCCAGTACTTC. It codes for CASSSYQETQYF. The chain has TRBV5-5 and TRBJ2-5; no definite D call. Germline CDR1 reads SGHKS; CDR2 reads YYEKEE (reference sequence). Deletions cut 3 bases from V and 0 bases from J, with 3 bases between. This CDR3 contains 12 residues.

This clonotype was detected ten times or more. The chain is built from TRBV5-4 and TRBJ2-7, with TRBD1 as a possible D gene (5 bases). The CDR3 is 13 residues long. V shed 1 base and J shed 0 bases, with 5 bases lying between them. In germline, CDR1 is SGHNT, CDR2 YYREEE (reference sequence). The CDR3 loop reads CASSLQGSYEQYF. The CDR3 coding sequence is TGTGCCAGCAGCTTGCAGGGCTCCTACGAGCAGTACTTC.

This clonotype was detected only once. The CDR3 is CASSLPGLSYEQYF. CDR3 nucleotide sequence: TGTGCCAGCAGTTTGCCGGGACTGTCCTACGAGCAGTACTTC. The V call is TRBV6-2 or TRBV6-3, the J call TRBJ2-7; perhaps TRBD2 as D (6 bases). Germline-derived CDR1 and CDR2 are MNHEY and SVGEGT. This CDR3 has 14 amino acids. Trimming removed 4 bases at V and 1 base at J, with 11 bases between.

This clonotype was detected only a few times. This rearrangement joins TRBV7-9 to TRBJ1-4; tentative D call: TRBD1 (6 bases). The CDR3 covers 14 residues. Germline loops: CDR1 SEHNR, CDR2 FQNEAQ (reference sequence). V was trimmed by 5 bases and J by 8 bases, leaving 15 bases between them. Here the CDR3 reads CASSNRGTEEKLFF. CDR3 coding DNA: TGTGCCAGCAGCAATAGGGGGACGGAGGAAAAACTGTTTTTT.